The T cell receptor (beta chain) under discussion was sequenced for a study of vaccination and CD4 T cells after COVID-19. Regarding treatment: roughly 11-day PBMC culture with coronavirus spike peptide pools or control peptides (ViraFEST assay). Per germline, CDR1 SEHNR and CDR2 FQNEAQ (reference sequence). With 5 bases clipped from V and 3 bases from J, the junction kept 6 bases outside the gene matches. The CDR3 is 14 residues long. At the Johns Hopkins FTIC core, DNA taken from cultured CD4+ T cells was sequenced by way of the Oncomine TCR Beta short-read assay. TCRdb re-analysed the PCR reads in MiXCR, keeping a single row per CDR3 protein. The top ten clones hold 5.5% to 8.5% of a sample with roughly 18,000 distinct CDR3 sequences, around 50% of them seen once. This clonotype appeared once. What it recognizes is unknown.

The genes are TRBV7-9 and TRBJ1-1, with 7 positions matching TRBD1. The clonotype originates from a human donor who had recovered from COVID-19. The sample consisted of CD4+ T cells from blood, cultured in vitro, taken before SARS-CoV-2 vaccination. The CDR3 region is CASSPTGKHTEAFF. The DNA for the CDR3 is TGTGCCAGCAGCCCGACAGGGAAACACACTGAAGCTTTCTTT.